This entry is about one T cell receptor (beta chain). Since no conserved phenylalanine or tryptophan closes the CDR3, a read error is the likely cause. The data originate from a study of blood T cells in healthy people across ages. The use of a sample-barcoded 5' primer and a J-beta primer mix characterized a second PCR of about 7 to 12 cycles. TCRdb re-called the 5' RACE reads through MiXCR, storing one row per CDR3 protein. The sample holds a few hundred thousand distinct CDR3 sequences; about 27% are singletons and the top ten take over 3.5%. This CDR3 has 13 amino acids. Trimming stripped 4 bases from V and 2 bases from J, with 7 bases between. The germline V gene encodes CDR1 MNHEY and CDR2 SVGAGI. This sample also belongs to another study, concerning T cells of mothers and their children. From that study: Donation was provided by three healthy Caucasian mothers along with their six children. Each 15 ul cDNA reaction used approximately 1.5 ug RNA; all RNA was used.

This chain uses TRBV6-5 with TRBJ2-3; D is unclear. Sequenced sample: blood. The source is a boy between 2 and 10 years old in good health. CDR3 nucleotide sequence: TGTGCCAGCAGTTCAAAGTCCACAGATACGCAGTATTTA. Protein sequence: CASSSKSTDTQYL.